This section outlines one TCR beta chain sequence together with its context. The data stem from a study of blood T cell repertoires in COVID-19. Study summary: The United States, Italy and Spain supplied acute and convalescent COVID-19 samples.

This CDR3 is 13 amino acids long. Germline V lookup: CDR1 KGHSH, CDR2 LQKENI. Trimming cost V 4 bases and J 5 bases; bases outside gene matches: 3. Participants came from 24 US areas, aged about 18 to 95 years. Assay used: immunoSEQ multiplex PCR; TCRdb lists only in-frame clones, some missing. The sample has 200,000 or so clones; roughly 88% are singletons. The sequencing input was PBMCs or T cells enriched from blood (not recorded which). The chain joins TRBV18 to TRBJ2-3; 7 bases match TRBD1. This clonotype originated in a woman between 40 and 50 years old with acute COVID-19. The CDR3 region has the DNA TGTGCCAGCTCACGAAACAGGGGAGATACGCAGTATTTT. Translated: CASSRNRGDTQYF.